This T cell receptor (beta chain) was retrieved from a study of shared clonotypes between healthy human individuals. Study-level points and caveats: The sampled material consisted only of blood, and tissue repertoires are likely to differ.

A remark on this clone: The antigen remains unidentified. The sample carries other DNA sequences with the same CDR3.

Germline values: CDR1 LNHDA, CDR2 SQIVND (reference sequence). This CDR3 is 13 amino acids long. J was trimmed by 4 bases and V by 5 bases; bases with no gene match: 3. Only in-frame clones appear in the TCRdb table, and some are missing; sequencing was by immunoSEQ multiplex PCR. Of just over 2,000,000 clones detected, over 85% appear once; the ten largest clones hold 0.13%. Sequencing was done on a sample of naive CD4+ T cells sorted from blood. Subset meaning: CD45RA+ positively selected. This TCR was recovered from a man in his late teens or twenties in good health. The V and J genes are TRBV19 and TRBJ1-1; 8 positions agree with TRBD1. The CDR3 DNA reads as TGTGCCAGTAGTGACAGGGGAGGCACTGAAGCTTTCTTT. It is translated as CASSDRGGTEAFF.